The 30 T cell receptor beta chains presented below share a single source sample, sequenced in a study of spatial heterogeneity in lung cancer. Overall study findings and caveats: Counts that tracked tumor mutation counts were those of expanded intratumoral alpha and beta TCRs.

Time point given: sample taken at primary tumor resection. These receptors have no identified antigens. TCRdb recomputed calls from the 5' RACE reads with MiXCR, one row per CDR3 protein. Among 13,000 to 15,000 distinct CDR3 sequences, over 3.5% were seen once, and the ten largest hold approximately 16%. The sequenced sample was lung tumor tissue, obtained at surgery. Receptor source: a female donor with early-stage non-small cell lung cancer.

This clonotype was found many times. This beta chain is an off-target read within a library intended for alpha chains, so its frequency means little. This rearrangement joins TRBV20-1 to TRBJ2-1; D ambiguous. Germline-derived CDR1 and CDR2 are DFQATT and SNEGSKA (reference sequence). The CDR3 spans 14 residues. Trimming cost V 6 bases and J 0 bases, with 12 bases left between them. CDR3 residues: CSASTRRSYNEQFF. The CDR3 region has the DNA TGCAGTGCCTCAACAAGACGCTCCTACAATGAGCAGTTCTTC.

This clonotype was detected ten times or more. A library made for alpha chains picked up this beta chain off target, so its size means little. The chain combines TRBV18 with TRBJ1-2; D ambiguous. Germline values: CDR1 KGHSH, CDR2 LQKENI. The CDR3 runs to 16 residues. Trimming cost V 5 bases and J 4 bases, with 20 bases left between them. The DNA for the CDR3 is TGTGCCAGCTCAACGAATCGACGGACTACTGGCTATGGCTACACCTTC. Translating gives CASSTNRRTTGYGYTF.

This clonotype has at least ten counts. Because this beta chain is a stray read in a library intended to capture alpha chains, its abundance should not be given much weight. The chain combines TRBV30 with TRBJ1-4; 7 bases are shared with TRBD1. Germline lookup yields CDR1 GTSNPN and CDR2 SVGIG (reference sequence). CDR3 length: 13 amino acids. Losses at the gene ends were 5 bases for V and 3 bases for J; bases not matched to a gene: 3. The CDR3: CAWEGAPNEKLFF. DNA of the CDR3: TGTGCCTGGGAGGGGGCACCTAATGAAAAACTGTTTTTT.

This clonotype was counted many times. This beta chain slipped into a library made for alpha chains as a stray read, so its size is not meaningful. The genes are TRBV7-9 and TRBJ2-5; D gene ambiguous. The CDR3 contains 8 residues. The germline V and J ends were trimmed by 10 bases and 4 bases, with 1 base remaining between them. Germline V gene data show CDR1 as SEHNR and CDR2 as FQNEAQ (reference sequence). CDR3 sequence (DNA): TGTGCCATAGAGACCCAGTACTTC. Translation: CAIETQYF. The complete variable domain, with remaining parts taken from reference TRBV7-9 and TRBJ2-5, reads DTGVSQNPRHKITKRGQNVTFRCDPISEHNRLYWYRQTLGQGPEFLTYFQNEAQLEKSRLLSDRFSAERPKGSFSTLEIQRTEQGDSAMYLCAIETQYFGPGTRLLVL.

This clonotype was found many times. Since it is a stray read in a library aimed at alpha chains, this beta chain has a size that is not meaningful. The chain employs TRBV28 and TRBJ1-1; D is possibly TRBD1 (6 bases). Germline V gene lookup returns CDR1 MDHEN and CDR2 SYDVKM. The V and J ends lost 7 bases and 10 bases respectively, with 22 bases between them. CDR3 length: 14 residues. The CDR3 DNA is TGTGCCAGCACTTCTGGCGCAGGGTCAGGGGCAGCTTTCTTT. Protein: CASTSGAGSGAAFF.

This clonotype was counted ten times or more. This beta chain is a stray sequence in a library constructed for alpha chains; its clone size is not meaningful. This rearrangement joins TRBV2 to TRBJ1-6; no firm D call. V lost 4 bases and J 14 bases, leaving 9 bases between the germline ends. The CDR3 loop spans 11 amino acids. Germline values: CDR1 SNHLY, CDR2 FYNNEI. DNA for the CDR3: TGTGCCAGCAGTGCTGAGAGTACCCTCCACTTT. Translated: CASSAESTLHF.

This clonotype was observed at least ten times. For a library built for alpha chains, this beta chain is a stray read; little rests on its size. The chain uses TRBV20-1 and TRBJ2-4, with 7 bases matching TRBD2. Unmatched junction bases numbered 12, after V lost 5 bases and J lost 8 bases. The germline gives CDR1 DFQATT, CDR2 SNEGSKA (reference sequence). This CDR3 has 14 amino acids. The CDR3 DNA reads TGCAGTGCTCGCCTTGCGGCAGGGAGGGACATTCAGTACTTC. Protein: CSARLAAGRDIQYF.

In its sample, this clonotype was seen many times. This beta chain came through as a stray read in a library set up for alpha chains, and its size says little. The chain joins TRBV27 to TRBJ1-2; the D is unclear. The CDR3 has 14 residues. Germline lookup yields CDR1 MNHEY and CDR2 SMNVEV (reference sequence). The V end was cut by 2 bases, the J end by 4 bases, with 11 bases between. DNA of the CDR3: TGTGCCAGCAGTTTACAGCCTTCGTTCTATGGCTACACCTTC. Translating it yields CASSLQPSFYGYTF.

Points on this clonotype: A much bigger clone sits one base away, suggesting this may be a read error. This beta chain is off target for a library built for alpha chains, so its abundance means little. The V call is TRBV7-2, the J call TRBJ1-2; no firm D call. Trimming took 5 bases from V and 1 from J, leaving 11 bases between them. Germline-derived CDR1 and CDR2 are SGHTA and FQGNSA. The CDR3 is 14 residues long. This CDR3 is CASSPVTLNYGYTF. The CDR3 DNA follows: TGTGCCAGCAGCCCAGTGACCCTTAACTATGGCTACACCTTC. The whole variable domain, filled in from reference TRBV7-2 and TRBJ1-2, reads GAGVSQSPSNKVTEKGKDVELRCDPISGHTALYWYRQSLGQGLEFLIYFQGNSAPDKSGLPSDRFSAERTGGSVSTLTIQRTQQEDSAVYLCASSPVTLNYGYTFGSGTRLTVV.

This clonotype was seen repeatedly, ten times or more. The library was built for alpha chains, so this beta chain is an off-target read and its size means little. This chain connects TRBV20-1 to TRBJ2-7; 11 positions match TRBD1. V lost 3 bases to trimming and J lost 6 bases; unmatched junction nucleotides: 10. The CDR3 is made up of 15 amino acids. Germline V gene sequence: CDR1 DFQATT, CDR2 SNEGSKA (reference sequence). The CDR3 nucleotides read TGCAGTGCTAGGACCGGGGGACAGGGGGGAGGCGAGCAGTACTTC. Its protein product is CSARTGGQGGGEQYF.

The sample holds many counts of this clonotype. This beta chain was picked up by a library intended for alpha chains and is off target, so its count carries little meaning. The chain has TRBV24-1 and TRBJ1-2; D uncertain. Trimming cost V 2 bases and J 6 bases, with 12 bases left between them. CDR1 and CDR2 from the germline V gene are KGHDR and SFDVKD. This CDR3 contains 14 residues. CDR3 in amino acids: CATSDSSISNGYTF. In nucleotides, the CDR3 is TGTGCCACCAGTGATTCCAGTATTTCGAATGGCTACACCTTC.

This clonotype occurred many times. The size of this beta chain means little, since it is a stray read in a library made for alpha chains. The genes are TRBV5-1 and TRBJ1-6; 8 nucleotides agree with TRBD1. Germline CDR1 reads SGHRS; CDR2 reads YFSETQ. CDR3 size: 13 residues. The junction had 2 bases not matched to a gene; V was cut back by 4 bases and J by 8 bases. The CDR3 loop is CASSPTGDSPLHF. DNA of the CDR3: TGCGCCAGCAGCCCGACAGGGGATTCACCCCTCCACTTT.

Ten or more counts support this clonotype. Being off target in a library aimed at alpha chains, this beta chain has a size of little meaning. The rearrangement joins TRBV20-1 to TRBJ2-7; 12 bases agree with TRBD1. Germline CDR1 reads DFQATT; CDR2 reads SNEGSKA (reference sequence). The CDR3 totals 13 residues. Losses at the gene ends were 3 bases for V and 9 bases for J; bases not matched to a gene: 6. The DNA of the CDR3 is TGCAGTGCTAGCCGGGACAGGGGGCTCCCGCAGTACTTC. Encoded protein: CSASRDRGLPQYF.

This clonotype was seen repeatedly, ten times or more. For a library built for alpha chains, this beta chain is a stray read; little rests on its size. This chain links TRBV3-1 with TRBJ1-3, with no clear D. The CDR3 runs to 13 residues. Germline CDR1 and CDR2: LGHDT and YNNKEL (reference sequence). Deletions cut 1 base from V and 4 bases from J, with 5 bases between. The CDR3 here is CASSQVEGNTIYF. The CDR3 coding sequence is TGTGCCAGCAGCCAAGTAGAGGGAAACACCATATATTTT. Full variable domain (outside the CDR3, taken from reference TRBV3-1 and TRBJ1-3): DTAVSQTPKYLVTQMGNDKSIKCEQNLGHDTMYWYKQDSKKFLKIMFSYNNKELIINETVPNRFSPKSPDKAHLNLHINSLELGDSAVYFCASSQVEGNTIYFGEGSWLTVV.

This clonotype was seen at least ten times. Little can be read into the size of this beta chain, an off-target read in a library designed for alpha chains. This chain links TRBV27 with TRBJ1-5; D gene unclear. Germline V gene sequence: CDR1 MNHEY, CDR2 SMNVEV (reference sequence). Trimming left V 6 bases short and J 6 bases short, with 15 bases between. The length of the CDR3 is 14 residues. The CDR3 here is CASRIGWESQPQHF. The CDR3 DNA reads TGTGCCAGCAGAATTGGCTGGGAGAGTCAGCCCCAGCATTTT.

This clonotype has at least ten counts. In a library made to pick up alpha chains, this beta chain is a stray read with a size that means little. The V call is TRBV7-8, the J call TRBJ1-1; 7 bases fit TRBD1. J was trimmed by 2 bases and V by 2 bases; bases with no gene match: 2. CDR3 length equals 14 residues. Germline V gene sequence: CDR1 SGHVS, CDR2 FQNEAQ. In DNA form, the CDR3 reads TGTGCCAGCAGCTTAAGACAGGGTAACACTGAAGCTTTCTTT. This gives the protein CASSLRQGNTEAFF.

This clonotype rates as medium-sized. This beta chain came through as a stray read in a library set up for alpha chains, and its size says little. The V gene is TRBV20-1, the J gene TRBJ2-5; tentative D call: TRBD2 (6 bases). This CDR3 is 14 amino acids long. Trimming left V 0 bases short and J 2 bases short, with 10 bases between. CDR1 and CDR2 from the germline V gene are DFQATT and SNEGSKA (reference sequence). Here the CDR3 DNA reads TGCAGTGCTAGAGAACGGAGGGAGCAAGAGACCCAGTACTTC. Translation gives CSARERREQETQYF.

This clonotype occurred many times. Compared with germline, one end of the junction differs, possibly owing to a read error. This beta chain was picked up by a library intended for alpha chains and is off target, so its count carries little meaning. The CDR3 reads CASSNFPIGGGDQETQYF. CDR3 in DNA: TGTGCTAGCAGCAATTTCCCCATCGGCGGGGGGGATCAAGAGACCCAGTACTTC. V gene TRBV7-7 combines with J gene TRBJ2-5; 9 bases are a match to TRBD2. Germline lookup yields CDR1 SSHAT and CDR2 FNYEAQ (reference sequence). CDR3 length equals 18 residues.

Concerning this clonotype itself: Little can be read into the size of this beta chain, an off-target read in a library designed for alpha chains. V gene TRBV6-6 combines with J gene TRBJ1-4, with no clear D. The CDR3 is 13 amino acids. V lost 8 bases and J 4 bases, leaving 11 bases between the germline ends. In germline, CDR1 is MNHNY, CDR2 SVGAGI (reference sequence). The DNA of the CDR3 is TGTGCCAGCTTTCGGAGTATTAATGAAAAACTGTTTTTT. Its protein is CASFRSINEKLFF.

This clonotype was observed many times. This beta chain is a stray sequence in a library constructed for alpha chains; its clone size is not meaningful. The chain has TRBV7-8 and TRBJ1-5, with D tentatively TRBD1 (5 bases). Germline lookup yields CDR1 SGHVS and CDR2 FQNEAQ. V was cut by 4 bases and J by 5 bases, with 15 bases left in between. The CDR3 spans 15 residues. The CDR3 reads CASSYGPGLDQPQHF. CDR3 nucleotide sequence: TGTGCCAGCAGCTACGGCCCAGGGCTCGATCAGCCCCAGCATTTT. The full variable domain, in which reference TRBV7-8 and TRBJ1-5 provide the parts outside the CDR3, is GAGVSQSPRYKVAKRGQDVALRCDPISGHVSLFWYQQALGQGPEFLTYFQNEAQLDKSGLPSDRFFAERPEGSVSTLKIQRTQQEDSAVYLCASSYGPGLDQPQHFGDGTRLSIL.

This clonotype was seen ten or more times. A library made for alpha chains picked up this beta chain off target, so its size means little. J is TRBJ1-2 and V is TRBV6-2 or TRBV6-3; D not certain. The V gene's germline CDR1 is MNHEY and CDR2 SVGEGT. This CDR3 is built from 13 residues. Trimming took 5 bases from V and 8 from J, leaving 15 bases between them. The CDR3 DNA reads as TGTGCCAGCAGTGGACTTATGGAAGAAGGCTACACCTTC. Translation: CASSGLMEEGYTF.

This clonotype qualifies as medium-sized. Little can be read into the size of this beta chain, an off-target read in a library designed for alpha chains. The rearrangement joins TRBV7-3 to TRBJ1-1; maybe TRBD1 (5 bases). CDR3 length equals 14 residues. The germline CDR1 and CDR2 sequences are SGHTA and FQGTGA. The V gene lost 4 bases and the J gene lost 6 bases, with 15 bases spanning the gap. CDR3 sequence reads: CASSSGLWGSEAFF. The CDR3 DNA follows: TGTGCCAGCAGCTCCGGACTTTGGGGGTCTGAAGCTTTCTTT.

By sample fraction, this clonotype is medium-sized. Being off target in a library aimed at alpha chains, this beta chain has a size of little meaning. This CDR3 reads CASSMAGRRAEPQHF. Written as DNA, the CDR3 is TGTGCCAGTAGTATGGCGGGGCGGAGGGCTGAGCCCCAGCATTTT. V and J are TRBV19 and TRBJ1-5, with a possible D match to TRBD1 (5 bases). V lost 3 bases and J 8 bases, leaving 17 bases between the germline ends. Germline values: CDR1 LNHDA, CDR2 SQIVND (reference sequence). The CDR3 is 15 residues long.

Ten or more counts support this clonotype. This beta chain was picked up by a library intended for alpha chains and is off target, so its count carries little meaning. The chain couples TRBV6-2 or TRBV6-3 to TRBJ2-1, with 12 positions matching TRBD2. CDR1 and CDR2 from the germline V gene are MNHEY and SVGEGT. The CDR3 contains 16 residues. Trimming at V came to 11 bases and at J to 2 bases, leaving 10 bases not matched to a gene. The DNA of the CDR3 is TGTGCCGGGGCTAGCGGGGGGGCCAGCCCCTACAATGAGCAGTTCTTC. It is translated as CAGASGGASPYNEQFF.

Sample share makes this clonotype medium-sized. The library was built for alpha chains, so this beta chain is an off-target read and its size means little. The rearrangement uses TRBV27 and TRBJ2-7, with 11 bases that match TRBD2. The CDR3 is 16 residues long. Germline CDR1 is MNHEY and CDR2 is SMNVEV (reference sequence). Trimming at V came to 6 bases and at J to 2 bases, leaving 9 bases not matched to a gene. In DNA form, the CDR3 reads TGTGCCAGCAGACAAGAACTAGCGGGGGTAACCTACGAGCAGTACTTC. It specifies CASRQELAGVTYEQYF.

This clonotype was seen many times. This beta chain turned up in a library designed for alpha chains; as an off-target read, its abundance says little. The CDR3: CASSLGPTGLYEQYF. For the CDR3, the DNA is TGTGCCAGCAGCTTGGGCCCGACAGGGCTGTACGAGCAGTACTTC. The chain recombines TRBV5-6 with TRBJ2-7; TRBD1 matches at 7 bases. The CDR3 consists of 15 residues. The germline gives CDR1 SGHDT, CDR2 YYEEEE. Trimming at V came to 0 bases and at J to 4 bases, leaving 7 bases not matched to a gene.

This clonotype was counted ten times or more. The library was built for alpha chains, so this beta chain is an off-target read and its size means little. This chain links TRBV2 with TRBJ2-7, with TRBD2 identical over 10 bases. The V gene's germline CDR1 is SNHLY and CDR2 FYNNEI. The CDR3 is 14 amino acids. Trimming cost V 7 bases and J 0 bases; bases outside gene matches: 3. DNA for the CDR3: TGTGCCAGCATGGGGACTAGCGTCTCCTACGAGCAGTACTTC. Translation: CASMGTSVSYEQYF.

This clonotype appeared many times. Being off target in a library aimed at alpha chains, this beta chain has a size of little meaning. This sequence joins TRBV29-1 and TRBJ1-1, with 7 nucleotides matching TRBD1. V gave up 3 bases and J gave up 4 bases; unmatched junction bases: 8. Germline V gives CDR1 SQVTM, CDR2 ANQGSEA. The CDR3 is 14 residues long. The CDR3 protein is CSVDRTGAGTEAFF. The CDR3, as DNA: TGCAGCGTTGACCGCACAGGGGCTGGCACTGAAGCTTTCTTT.

At least ten counts were recorded for this clonotype. Within a library made for alpha chains, this beta chain is off target, and its count is uninformative. CDR3 protein: CSVLLAGGPTDTQYF. CDR3 nucleotides: TGCAGCGTCCTACTAGCGGGGGGGCCCACAGATACGCAGTATTTT. The gene calls are TRBV29-1 and TRBJ2-3; 13 positions match TRBD2. Unmatched junction bases numbered 5, after V lost 6 bases and J lost 2 bases. CDR1 and CDR2 (germline): SQVTM, ANQGSEA. The CDR3 spans 15 residues.

In this sample, this clonotype turned up many times. This beta chain represents an off-target read in a library built for alpha chains; its size is of limited meaning. The chain has TRBV20-1 and TRBJ2-7; TRBD1 matches at 9 bases. Germline V gene lookup returns CDR1 DFQATT and CDR2 SNEGSKA (reference sequence). Unmatched junction bases numbered 8, after V lost 3 bases and J lost 2 bases. The CDR3 contains 15 residues. The DNA for the CDR3 is TGCAGTGCTAGTCCCGAGGACAGGGGCCCCTACGAGCAGTACTTC. This gives the protein CSASPEDRGPYEQYF.